Below, 29 T cell receptor beta chains from the same sample are listed, as sequenced in a study of stem cell transplantation in POMP-related autoinflammatory disease. Produced via immunoSEQ multiplex PCR; TCRdb's table is partial and in-frame only. The table records over 30,000 clones, 88% of them present only once. The material was CD4+ T cells from PBMCs, obtained before stem cell transplantation. Every receptor here comes from a human donor with POMP-related autoinflammation and immune dysregulation (PRAID).

Here the CDR3 reads CASSPAGTEAFF. The DNA for the CDR3 is TGTGCCAGCTCACCGGCAGGCACTGAAGCTTTCTTT. The chain combines TRBV18 with TRBJ1-1, with no clear D. Trimming pared 3 bases from V and 4 bases from J, leaving 6 bases between. CDR3 length: 12 amino acids. Germline CDR1 reads KGHSH; CDR2 reads LQKENI.

The V call is TRBV4-2, the J call TRBJ1-1; no firm D call. V was pared by 1 base and J by 3 bases, with 9 bases between. The length of the CDR3 is 14 residues. The V gene's germline CDR1 is LGHNA and CDR2 YNFKEQ. DNA for the CDR3: TGTGCCAGCAGCCAAGTGGGCAGAGACACTGAAGCTTTCTTT. As protein: CASSQVGRDTEAFF.

This chain links TRBV4-2 with TRBJ2-1; 7 nucleotides line up with TRBD1. The CDR3 contains 15 residues. CDR1 is LGHNA, CDR2 YNFKEQ, per germline. V lost 4 bases, J lost 11 bases, and 14 bases stayed unmatched. The CDR3 here is CASSLGSRQGIKQFF. The DNA for the CDR3 is TGTGCCAGCAGCCTAGGTAGCCGACAGGGAATAAAGCAGTTCTTC.

This clone has just one count. The V and J genes are TRBV12-5 and TRBJ2-2; no definite D call. V was pared by 5 bases and J by 6 bases, with 10 bases between. Germline V gene sequence: CDR1 LGHNT, CDR2 FRNRAP. The CDR3 is 13 amino acids. In nucleotides, the CDR3 is TGTGCTAGTGGTCCCCGGTTGGCCGGGGAGCTGTTTTTT. This gives the protein CASGPRLAGELFF.

This clone was recorded only once. The chain recombines TRBV11-2 with TRBJ1-1; D ambiguous. Trimming removed 1 base from V and 0 bases from J, with 6 bases in between. Germline V gene sequence: CDR1 SGHAT, CDR2 FQNNGV. This CDR3 spans 14 amino acids. The chain's CDR3 is CASSLGSMNTEAFF. CDR3 coding DNA: TGTGCCAGCAGCTTAGGTTCCATGAACACTGAAGCTTTCTTT.

The J gene is TRBJ2-7, the V gene TRBV7-9; perhaps TRBD1 as D (6 bases). Trimming shortened V by 1 base and J by 5 bases, and 12 bases separated the two germline ends. Per germline, CDR1 SEHNR and CDR2 FQNEAQ (reference sequence). The CDR3 has 14 amino acids. This chain's CDR3 is CASSLDRATHEQYF. CDR3 in DNA: TGTGCCAGCAGCTTAGACAGGGCGACCCACGAGCAGTACTTC.

This clone was seen only once. This chain joins TRBV9 and TRBJ1-5; no firm D call. This CDR3 is 13 amino acids long. Germline values: CDR1 SGDLS, CDR2 YYNGEE. Trimming pared 0 bases from V and 2 bases from J, leaving 3 bases between. CDR3 in DNA: TGTGCCAGCAGCGTAGCAGGCAATCAGCCCCAGCATTTT. Residues: CASSVAGNQPQHF.

The CDR3 region has the DNA TGTGCCAGCAGCCTTTTACTTTCTAGGGGCACAGATACGCAGTATTTT. Protein product: CASSLLLSRGTDTQYF. This chain connects TRBV7-9 to TRBJ2-3; D unclear. This CDR3 is built from 16 residues. The germline V and J ends were trimmed by 5 bases and 1 base, with 16 bases remaining between them. Per the germline V gene, CDR1 is SEHNR and CDR2 is FQNEAQ (reference sequence). The full variable domain, its missing parts supplied by reference TRBV7-9 and TRBJ2-3, is DTGVSQNPRHKITKRGQNVTFRCDPISEHNRLYWYRQTLGQGPEFLTYFQNEAQLEKSRLLSDRFSAERPKGSFSTLEIQRTEQGDSAMYLCASSLLLSRGTDTQYFGPGTRLTVL.

This clone was counted only a few times. The genes are TRBV6-5 and TRBJ1-2, with D unresolved. The CDR3 totals 13 residues. Trimming left V 6 bases short and J 8 bases short, with 16 bases between. Germline CDR1 is MNHEY and CDR2 is SVGAGI. In nucleotides, the CDR3 is TGTGCCAGCAGGTCGGGGAGGGCGCAAGGCTACACCTTC. As protein: CASRSGRAQGYTF.

The chain joins TRBV27 to TRBJ2-3, with 10 nucleotides matching TRBD2. V was clipped by 4 bases and J by 8 bases; unmatched bases: 3. The CDR3 length is 13 residues. CDR1 is MNHEY and CDR2 is SMNVEV in the germline V gene (reference sequence). CDR3 residues: CASSYSSGSTQYF. The CDR3 region has the DNA TGTGCCAGCAGTTACTCTAGCGGGAGTACGCAGTATTTT.

The J gene is TRBJ2-7, the V gene TRBV6-7; D gene unclear. TRBV6-7 is labeled an ORF, and its function is uncertain. Between the trimmed V and J ends, which lost 0 bases and 3 bases, there was a span of 15 bases. CDR3 size: 16 residues. CDR3 region: CASSYSNIAGDYEQYF. The CDR3 coding sequence is TGTGCCAGCAGTTACTCGAATATAGCCGGAGACTACGAGCAGTACTTC.

The chain has TRBV19 and TRBJ2-3; D is perhaps TRBD1 or TRBD2 (5 bases each). The CDR3 is 13 amino acids. Trimming pared 10 bases from V and 4 bases from J, leaving 15 bases between. Germline V gene sequence: CDR1 LNHDA, CDR2 SQIVND (reference sequence). CDR3 protein: CATRGTGPDTQYF. CDR3 DNA: TGTGCCACCCGGGGAACAGGACCAGATACGCAGTATTTT.

In this sample, this clone turned up once. The V gene is TRBV11-2, the J gene TRBJ2-3, with 9 bases aligning to TRBD1. Germline V gives CDR1 SGHAT, CDR2 FQNNGV. V lost 2 bases to trimming and J lost 5 bases; unmatched junction nucleotides: 8. The CDR3 loop spans 16 amino acids. CDR3 protein: CASSLYTGGRIDTQYF. The CDR3 DNA is TGTGCCAGCAGCTTATATACAGGGGGCCGTATAGATACGCAGTATTTT.

The rearrangement uses TRBV7-9 and TRBJ1-4; tentatively, D is TRBD1 (5 bases). Deletions cut 0 bases from V and 0 bases from J, with 8 bases between. The CDR3 is made up of 16 amino acids. Germline V lookup: CDR1 SEHNR, CDR2 FQNEAQ (reference sequence). CDR3 sequence (DNA): TGTGCCAGCAGCTTAGCACAGGTTGCAACTAATGAAAAACTGTTTTTT. Protein: CASSLAQVATNEKLFF.

J is TRBJ2-7 and V is TRBV11-2; no clear D gene. There are 12 residues in the CDR3. Trimming left V 5 bases short and J 2 bases short, with 7 bases between. Germline assignment: CDR1 SGHAT and CDR2 FQNNGV. CDR3 in amino acids: CASSPDTYEQYF. The CDR3 DNA is TGTGCCAGCAGCCCTGACACCTACGAGCAGTACTTC.

This clone was recorded once. The genes are TRBV5-1 and TRBJ2-2, with TRBD2 identical over 8 bases. Trimming cost V 4 bases and J 0 bases; bases outside gene matches: 8. The germline V gene has CDR1 SGHRS and CDR2 YFSETQ. The CDR3 extends over 17 amino acids. CDR3 nucleotides: TGCGCCAGCAGCCCCTTTAGCGGGGCCACGAACACCGGGGAGCTGTTTTTT. Translated, it gives CASSPFSGATNTGELFF.

This chain connects TRBV5-4 to TRBJ2-2; D is ambiguous. Germline CDR1 reads SGHNT; CDR2 reads YYREEE (reference sequence). With 0 bases removed from V and 0 bases from J, the gap between germline ends came to 3 bases. The CDR3 spans 14 residues. CDR3 residues: CASSLDANTGELFF. The CDR3 DNA follows: TGTGCCAGCAGCTTGGATGCGAACACCGGGGAGCTGTTTTTT.

The V gene is TRBV6-5, the J gene TRBJ2-7; tentatively, D is TRBD1 (5 bases). Germline CDR1 is MNHEY and CDR2 is SVGAGI. This CDR3 contains 14 residues. The ends were cut back, 7 bases at V and 3 bases at J, with 16 bases in the middle. The CDR3 spells CASKLYRRGYEQYF. DNA of the CDR3: TGTGCCAGCAAGTTGTACAGGAGAGGCTACGAGCAGTACTTC.

This sequence joins TRBV7-2 and TRBJ1-2; D call uncertain. Germline V gene data show CDR1 as SGHTA and CDR2 as FQGNSA. The V gene lost 0 bases and the J gene lost 2 bases, with 7 bases spanning the gap. This CDR3 has 14 residues. The CDR3 DNA reads TGTGCCAGCAGCTTAGCACACCTCAACTATGGCTACACCTTC. This encodes CASSLAHLNYGYTF.

This sequence joins TRBV11-2 and TRBJ2-2; D is undetermined. Trimming shortened V by 0 bases and J by 4 bases, and 12 bases separated the two germline ends. The CDR3 runs 16 residues. The germline gives CDR1 SGHAT, CDR2 FQNNGV. CDR3 amino acids: CASSLEVRLGTGELFF. The DNA for the CDR3 is TGTGCCAGCAGCTTAGAAGTTAGGTTAGGCACCGGGGAGCTGTTTTTT.

This rearrangement joins TRBV7-9 to TRBJ2-7; 8 positions agree with TRBD1. The V gene's germline CDR1 is SEHNR and CDR2 FQNEAQ (reference sequence). The CDR3 has 16 amino acids. V was pared by 5 bases and J by 5 bases, with 14 bases of the junction left unmatched. The CDR3 DNA reads TGTGCCAGCAGCAAAACCCCCGGACAGGGAGAGGACGAGCAGTACTTC. The encoded protein is CASSKTPGQGEDEQYF.

The CDR3, as DNA: TGTGCCAGTAGTATAGATCTGGGACTAGTAGAGACCCAGTACTTC. Its translation: CASSIDLGLVETQYF. The chain carries TRBV19 and TRBJ2-5; TRBD2 agrees at 8 bases. There are 15 residues in the CDR3. Looked up from germline, CDR1 is LNHDA and CDR2 is SQIVND (reference sequence). Losses at the gene ends were 0 bases for V and 4 bases for J; bases not matched to a gene: 4.

The chain joins TRBV5-1 to TRBJ2-3; 10 bases map to TRBD1. Germline-derived CDR1 and CDR2 are SGHRS and YFSETQ. This CDR3 region has 16 residues. Trimming removed 3 bases from V and 0 bases from J; junction bases left unmatched: 4. As DNA, the CDR3 is TGCGCCAGCAGCTCGGGGACAGGGGTTAGCACAGATACGCAGTATTTT. Translating it yields CASSSGTGVSTDTQYF.

CDR3 DNA sequence: TGTGCCAGCAGCCTGACGGCGGGGGGGCAGTACAATGAGCAGTTCTTC. As protein: CASSLTAGGQYNEQFF. J is TRBJ2-1 and V is TRBV7-2, with 9 bases lining up with TRBD2. The CDR3 consists of 16 residues. Germline V gene sequence: CDR1 SGHTA, CDR2 FQGNSA. Germline trimming cut 5 bases from V and 4 bases from J; bases unmatched to any gene: 9.

The CDR3 loop reads CASSLFPGSTGELFF. As DNA, the CDR3 is TGTGCCAGCAGCTTATTTCCCGGGAGTACCGGGGAGCTGTTTTTT. V is TRBV5-5 and J is TRBJ2-2, with a possible D match to TRBD2 (6 bases). The CDR3 runs 15 residues. CDR1 is SGHKS, CDR2 YYEKEE, per germline (reference sequence). Trimming pared 2 bases from V and 5 bases from J, leaving 13 bases between.

The chain has TRBV7-3 and TRBJ2-6; 7 nucleotides line up with TRBD1. The V gene end was trimmed by 0 bases and the J gene end by 1 base; junction bases not matched to a gene: 6. Germline assignment: CDR1 SGHTA and CDR2 FQGTGA. The CDR3 consists of 18 residues. The CDR3 DNA reads as TGTGCCAGCAGCTTAACCCACAGGGGTGGTTCTGGGGCCAACGTCCTGACTTTC. Its translation: CASSLTHRGGSGANVLTF.

CDR3 bases: TGCGCCAGCAGCTTGAAGGTCGGGAGAGGCACAGATACGCAGTATTTT. Translated, it gives CASSLKVGRGTDTQYF. The J gene is TRBJ2-3, the V gene TRBV5-1; TRBD2 might be the D (6 bases). V gave up 1 base and J gave up 1 base, with 13 bases separating them. This CDR3 spans 16 amino acids. Germline lookup yields CDR1 SGHRS and CDR2 YFSETQ.

The table lists this clone with a few counts. This rearrangement joins TRBV5-1 to TRBJ1-2, with 10 bases identical to TRBD1. Looked up from germline, CDR1 is SGHRS and CDR2 is YFSETQ. There are 15 residues in the CDR3. V lost 4 bases and J lost 7; bases outside the gene matches: 10. The CDR3 sequence: CASSPSPGQGSGYTF. The CDR3 DNA reads TGCGCCAGCAGCCCGTCCCCGGGACAGGGGAGTGGCTACACCTTC.

V usage is TRBV27 and J usage is TRBJ1-1, with D maybe TRBD1 (6 bases). The CDR3 spans 15 residues. Germline CDR1 MNHEY, CDR2 SMNVEV (reference sequence). V was pared by 0 bases and J by 3 bases, with 11 bases between. CDR3 in DNA: TGTGCCAGCAGTTTATCGCCGGGGGCCGACACTGAAGCTTTCTTT. Protein product: CASSLSPGADTEAFF.